The present TCR beta chain was sequenced within a study of metastatic and nonmetastatic thyroid tumors (dated by TCRdb to about 2020). About the study as a whole: Repertoires were compared across peripheral blood and tumor or nodule tissue samples from malignant and benign thyroid patients. Broader findings and caveats from the paper: In both blood and tumor samples, TCR beta diversity was reported to be significantly higher in malignant tumors than in benign nodules.

None of the patients had been given any treatment before thyroid surgery. The study retrospectively analysed patient clinical samples collected from about 2012 to 2018 using T-cell receptor beta sequencing. This clone came up a few times. The antigen it recognizes is unknown. Nothing much larger sits one base from this clone, and base qualities are not available. Library generation was performed with PCR. Data came from an Illumina HiSeq 4000. High-throughput sequencing was used to profile the CDR3 region of the TCR beta-chain in every patient. Under the source paper's analysis protocol: Drawing on CDR3 differences between clinicopathological groups, the researchers built a classifier meant to tell apart patients with distant-metastatic papillary thyroid cancer. Repertoire diversity was assessed with the Shannon index, and tumor-blood repertoire similarity with the Morisita-Horn index. Through fastp at Q25 and MiXCR, TCRdb rebuilt clones from the public reads, retaining in-frame beta chains. TCRdb, rather than the study authors, made the V and J calls. This sample gives about 16,000 clones in total; 33% of them show up just once. The ten largest make up roughly 13% of the sample.

The CDR3 spans 15 residues, from the cysteine through the phenylalanine. Only CDR3 DNA remains: 45 bases, in frame from the first base. CDR1 and CDR2 (MNHNS, SASEGT) derive from the germline V gene. The V end loses 0 bases and the J end loses 0 bases, and a stretch of 7 bases separates them. The rearrangement combines TRBV6-1 with TRBJ2-3; 5 matching bases give a weak D call of TRBD2. This TCR came from a male donor with papillary thyroid cancer or a benign thyroid nodule (not recorded which). Some clones in this sample may be carry-over from other donors' samples. The sequenced material came from tumor tissue. This receptor has the CDR3 CASSEARGSTDTQYF. The base sequence is TGTGCCAGCAGTGAAGCACGAGGGAGCACAGATACGCAGTATTTT.